Presented here are 18 T cell receptor beta chains from one specimen sequenced in a study of CD8 T cells in ankylosing spondylitis. General study points: Typical of ankylosing spondylitis blood, it appeared, was a TCR beta motif of roughly eight highly homologous variants.

These TCRs are of unknown antigen specificity. TCRdb re-derived calls from the 5' RACE reads in MiXCR, one entry per CDR3 protein. The profile shows 700,000 to 1,000,000 distinct CDR3 sequences, 12% of them singletons. The sequenced sample consisted of blood, either unsorted or a sorted T cell fraction (not recorded which). The receptor set was obtained from a male donor with ankylosing spondylitis.

This clonotype was seen only a few times. This chain uses TRBV12-3 or TRBV12-4 with TRBJ2-3; D ambiguous. This CDR3 has 17 amino acids. Trimming took 1 base from V and 2 from J, leaving 16 bases between them. CDR3 loop: CASSLEGGAFFTDTQYF. CDR3 sequence (DNA): TGTGCCAGCAGTTTAGAGGGCGGAGCCTTCTTCACAGATACGCAGTATTTT.

This clonotype was seen only a few times. The gene calls are TRBV20-1 and TRBJ1-5; TRBD1 agrees at 7 bases. V lost 4 bases, J lost 3 bases, and 15 bases stayed unmatched. The CDR3 runs to 17 residues. CDR1 is DFQATT, CDR2 SNEGSKA, per germline (reference sequence). DNA for the CDR3: TGCAGTGCTAATGACAGGGTTCGTTCCTCGTTCAATCAGCCCCAGCATTTT. Protein sequence: CSANDRVRSSFNQPQHF.

V is TRBV20-1 and J is TRBJ2-7; tentatively, D is TRBD2 (6 bases). Germline V gene lookup returns CDR1 DFQATT and CDR2 SNEGSKA (reference sequence). V was cut by 3 bases and J by 3 bases, with 12 bases left in between. There are 13 residues in the CDR3. CDR3 bases: TGCAGTGCTAGCTCCGGGGGTTACTACGAGCAGTACTTC. It specifies CSASSGGYYEQYF.

The chain has TRBV7-2 and TRBJ2-7; D remains unclear. Germline V gene data show CDR1 as SGHTA and CDR2 as FQGNSA. Trimming removed 4 bases at V and 5 bases at J, with 12 bases between. The CDR3 sequence is 13 residues long. This chain's CDR3 is CASSSPGLNEQYF. The CDR3 nucleotides read TGTGCCAGCAGCTCGCCGGGTCTTAACGAGCAGTACTTC. The entire variable domain, with the rest obtained from reference TRBV7-2 and TRBJ2-7, is as follows: GAGVSQSPSNKVTEKGKDVELRCDPISGHTALYWYRQSLGQGLEFLIYFQGNSAPDKSGLPSDRFSAERTGGSVSTLTIQRTQQEDSAVYLCASSSPGLNEQYFGPGTRLTVT.

This clonotype occurred a few times. The chain carries TRBV10-1 and TRBJ2-2; D unresolved. CDR3 length: 14 residues. Germline values: CDR1 WNHNN, CDR2 SYGVQD (reference sequence). V was pared by 2 bases and J by 4 bases, with 8 bases between. The CDR3 DNA reads as TGCGCCAGCAGTGAGGCCGGGCGCACCGGGGAGCTGTTTTTT. Its translation is CASSEAGRTGELFF.

The chain carries TRBV4-2 and TRBJ2-5; 7 positions agree with TRBD1. The germline gives CDR1 LGHNA, CDR2 YNFKEQ. V lost 5 bases, J lost 4 bases, and 10 bases stayed unmatched. The CDR3 loop spans 15 amino acids. CDR3 residues: CASSSRQGAGETQYF. CDR3 sequence (DNA): TGTGCCAGCAGCTCGCGACAGGGTGCAGGAGAGACCCAGTACTTC.

This clonotype was detected only a few times. This rearrangement joins TRBV10-3 to TRBJ1-4, with D unclear. Trimming shortened V by 3 bases and J by 6 bases, and 5 bases separated the two germline ends. Germline-derived CDR1 and CDR2 are ENHRY and SYGVKD. The CDR3 loop spans 12 amino acids. This chain's CDR3 is CAISDGHEKLFF. For the CDR3, the DNA is TGTGCCATCAGTGATGGGCATGAAAAACTGTTTTTT.

The chain recombines TRBV20-1 with TRBJ2-7; 13 positions agree with TRBD2. Per germline, CDR1 DFQATT and CDR2 SNEGSKA (reference sequence). This CDR3 is 14 amino acids long. V trimming: 5 bases; J trimming: 3 bases; junction bases outside the gene matches: 4. The CDR3 here is CSASGTSGNYEQYF. The CDR3 DNA follows: TGCAGTGCTTCCGGGACTAGCGGGAACTACGAGCAGTACTTC.

Only a few counts were recorded for this clonotype. The genes are TRBV20-1 and TRBJ1-2; D unclear. CDR3 length: 12 amino acids. Trimming shortened V by 0 bases and J by 5 bases, and 7 bases separated the two germline ends. Germline CDR1 DFQATT, CDR2 SNEGSKA (reference sequence). CDR3 in amino acids: CSARDARYGYTF. CDR3 bases: TGCAGTGCTAGAGATGCGCGGTATGGCTACACCTTC.

In regard to this clonotype: One junction end disagrees with the germline gene, perhaps due to a read error. This chain joins TRBV20-1 and TRBJ2-3, with TRBD2 matching over 9 bases. Per the germline V gene, CDR1 is DFQATT and CDR2 is SNEGSKA (reference sequence). The CDR3 extends over 16 amino acids. CDR3 loop: CCARDLASGTADTQYF. For the CDR3, the DNA is TGCTGTGCTAGAGATCTGGCTAGCGGGACCGCAGATACGCAGTATTTT.

The V and J genes are TRBV20-1 and TRBJ1-2; no definite D call. V lost 2 bases and J 3 bases, leaving 7 bases between the germline ends. Germline V gene data show CDR1 as DFQATT and CDR2 as SNEGSKA (reference sequence). The CDR3 spans 12 residues. The CDR3 loop reads CSARPAHYGYTF. In DNA form, the CDR3 reads TGCAGTGCTAGACCAGCGCACTATGGCTACACCTTC.

This clonotype was seen a handful of times. The J gene is TRBJ1-3, the V gene TRBV20-1; the D gene is possibly TRBD1 (6 bases). V gave up 3 bases and J gave up 4 bases, with 13 bases separating them. The CDR3 runs to 14 residues. CDR1 and CDR2 from the germline V gene are DFQATT and SNEGSKA (reference sequence). This CDR3 reads CSASAGESGNTIYF. For the CDR3, the DNA is TGCAGTGCTAGCGCAGGGGAGTCAGGAAACACCATATATTTT.

This clonotype occurred many times. The V call is TRBV29-1, the J call TRBJ2-3; no firm D call. The CDR3 totals 11 residues. Germline V CDR1 and CDR2: SQVTM, ANQGSEA. V lost 2 bases and J 6 bases, leaving 6 bases between the germline ends. CDR3 in amino acids: CSVERRDTQYF. CDR3 nucleotide sequence: TGCAGCGTTGAACGTAGGGATACGCAGTATTTT.

The rearrangement uses TRBV20-1 and TRBJ1-1, with 7 bases that match TRBD1. The junction had 10 bases not matched to a gene; V was cut back by 4 bases and J by 5 bases. The CDR3 totals 14 residues. Per germline, CDR1 DFQATT and CDR2 SNEGSKA (reference sequence). In nucleotides, the CDR3 is TGCAGTGCTAAAAAGAGACAGGGTGAGACTGAAGCTTTCTTT. Protein sequence: CSAKKRQGETEAFF.

This clonotype showed up just a few times. The chain joins TRBV29-1 to TRBJ1-1; 7 bases are shared with TRBD1. V gave up 4 bases and J gave up 2 bases; unmatched junction bases: 7. Germline values: CDR1 SQVTM, CDR2 ANQGSEA. CDR3 length equals 14 residues. CDR3 bases: TGCAGCGTTGTACCGGGACAGCCAAACACTGAAGCTTTCTTT. Protein: CSVVPGQPNTEAFF.

The chain's CDR3 is CASSYDRGYGYTF. Written as DNA, the CDR3 is TGTGCCAGCAGCTACGACAGGGGGTATGGCTACACCTTC. The chain recombines TRBV7-2 with TRBJ1-2, with 9 bases fitting TRBD1. The V and J ends lost 4 bases and 5 bases, in that order; junction bases with no gene match: 2. Germline CDR1 is SGHTA and CDR2 is FQGNSA. The CDR3 sequence is 13 residues long.

A remark on this clonotype: Because the CDR3's place on the DNA is in doubt, the DNA is left out and the CDR3 is given as listed by TCRdb. The CDR3 here is CASSLGSGFGAGNEQFF. The chain recombines TRBV7-9 with TRBJ2-1; the table's TRBD1 call for D was not verified on the DNA. The CDR3 length is 17 residues, termini included. Looked up from germline, CDR1 is SEHNR and CDR2 is FQNEAQ (reference sequence).

The chain is built from TRBV5-1 and TRBJ1-2; D may be TRBD1 (5 bases). The ends were cut back, 3 bases at V and 11 bases at J, with 17 bases in the middle. CDR1 and CDR2 (germline): SGHRS, YFSETQ. The CDR3 runs 13 residues. The CDR3 DNA sequence: TGCGCCAGCAGCTCCAACCCGGACACGGGGTACACCTTC. The encoded protein is CASSSNPDTGYTF. Together with reference TRBV5-1 and TRBJ1-2, the CDR3 gives the full variable domain: KAGVTQTPRYLIKTRGQQVTLSCSPISGHRSVSWYQQTPGQGLQFLFEYFSETQRNKGNFPGRFSGRQFSNSRSEMNVSTLELGDSALYLCASSSNPDTGYTFGSGTRLTVV.